This T cell receptor beta chain stems from a study of metastatic and nonmetastatic thyroid tumors. Study summary: Where malignant and benign thyroid patients were concerned, repertoires were compared across blood and tumor or nodule tissue.

As to this clone: Its antigen is unidentified.

The CDR3 has 18 amino acids. The germline V gene encodes CDR1 MNHEY and CDR2 SMNVEV (reference sequence). V lost 3 bases and J lost 3, with 18 bases in between. Study results and limitations: Malignant thyroid tumors reportedly exceeded benign nodules significantly in TCR beta diversity, with the difference appearing in blood and tumor.

How the authors handled the data: A papillary thyroid cancer distant-metastasis classifier was built from CDR3 differences across clinicopathological groups. Via MiXCR, TCRdb re-called the PCR reads. These V and J calls originate from TCRdb's pipeline instead of the authors' own analysis. The table includes about 5,500 clones, 30% to 45% detected once. Treatment of any kind had been given to no patient before thyroid surgery. The J gene is TRBJ1-6, the V gene TRBV27, with D possibly matching TRBD1 (5 bases). Sequenced material: tumor tissue. The source of this sequence is a male donor with papillary thyroid cancer or a benign thyroid nodule (not recorded which). Some clones in this sample may be carry-over from other donors' samples. This CDR3 reads CASSFFQGLGGYNSPLHF. The CDR3 bases are TGTGCCAGCAGTTTCTTCCAGGGCCTCGGGGGCTATAATTCACCCCTCCACTTT.